Each of the 20 T cell receptor beta chains below was sequenced from the same sample in a study of tumor and adjacent non-tumor tissue in lung cancer. The library came from three nested PCR rounds adapted from ARM-PCR protocols. One entry per CDR3 protein results from TCRdb running MiXCR on the multiplex PCR reads. This sample yields 100,000 to 120,000 distinct CDR3 sequences, of which over 75% are seen a single time; under 25% belongs to the top ten. RNA was extracted from bulk tissue without any cell sorting. Sequenced sample: lung tumor tissue. Receptor source: a man between 65 and 85 years old with non-small cell lung cancer.

Regarding this clonotype: The junction departs from germline at one end; a sequencing error may be responsible. The chain carries TRBV29-1 and TRBJ2-2; 7 positions match TRBD2. The CDR3 extends over 16 amino acids. Germline-derived CDR1 and CDR2 are SQVTM and ANQGSEA. The CDR3 nucleotides are TGCAGCGGGACCGGGACTGGCGGGAGAGTGGACGGGGAGCTCTTTTTT. This encodes CSGTGTGGRVDGELFF.

On this clonotype: The CDR3 does not end in the conserved phenylalanine or tryptophan, so this is likely a read error. The J gene is TRBJ1-2, the V gene TRBV6-5; D is possibly TRBD1 (5 bases). The V end lost 10 bases, the J end lost 7 bases, and 22 bases lay between the germline ends. Per germline, CDR1 MNHEY and CDR2 SVGAGI. The CDR3 contains 14 residues. The CDR3 nucleotides read TGTGCCAACAATTATTTTGGGGGGTTGAGTGGCTACACCTTA. It specifies CANNYFGGLSGYTL.

This clonotype is deemed medium-sized. V is TRBV29-1 and J is TRBJ1-1, with a possible D match to TRBD1 (5 bases). Germline lookup yields CDR1 SQVTM and CDR2 ANQGSEA. Trimming pared 7 bases from V and 8 bases from J, leaving 17 bases between. The CDR3 covers 12 residues. CDR3 sequence (DNA): TGCAGCGCACGGGGCCAGGGCCTCGAAGCTTTCTTT. Amino acid sequence: CSARGQGLEAFF.

On this clonotype itself: The junction departs from the called germline gene at one end, perhaps through a read error. The DNA of the CDR3 is TGTGCCGTCGTAAGGAGACTAGCAGGTTCTCACGAGCAGTACTTT. This codes for CAVVRRLAGSHEQYF. This rearrangement joins TRBV6-5 to TRBJ2-7; 7 nucleotides match TRBD2. Germline V lookup: CDR1 MNHEY, CDR2 SVGAGI. The CDR3 is 15 amino acids.

With respect to this clonotype: At one of its ends the junction is not consistent with the germline gene, which may arise from a read error. The chain carries TRBV12-3 or TRBV12-4 and TRBJ1-6; 12 bases match TRBD1. CDR3 length: 16 residues. CDR3 bases: TGTACCAGCACCTCTGGGACAGGGGGCTATAATTCACCCTTCCACTTT. It yields the protein CTSTSGTGGYNSPFHF.

A remark on this clonotype: Mismatch with germline at one junction end may stem from a read error. This chain links TRBV6-2 or TRBV6-3 with TRBJ2-1; 8 nucleotides line up with TRBD2. This CDR3 is 15 amino acids long. In germline, CDR1 is MNHEY, CDR2 SVGEGT. The CDR3 protein is CARSLRGASYKEQFF. The CDR3 region has the DNA TGTGCCAGGAGTCTGCGGGGGGCCTCGTACAAAGAGCAGTTCTTC.

Regarding this clonotype: At one boundary the junction diverges from the germline segment, which might be a read error. The chain employs TRBV11-2 and TRBJ2-1; unclear D gene. Germline loops: CDR1 SGHAT, CDR2 FQNNGV. The CDR3 contains 11 residues. The CDR3 sequence: CASSPGNKHFF. The CDR3 region has the DNA TGTGCCAGCAGCCCGGGTAATAAGCACTTCTTC.

This clonotype was observed a few times. The gene calls are TRBV19 and TRBJ2-1; tentative D call: TRBD1 (6 bases). Germline V gene sequence: CDR1 LNHDA, CDR2 SQIVND (reference sequence). This CDR3 contains 17 residues. V lost 2 bases to trimming and J lost 6 bases, with 20 bases between them. CDR3 amino acids: CASSIKLAGAVLNEQFF. The CDR3 bases are TGTGCCAGTAGTATAAAGTTGGCAGGGGCGGTTCTCAATGAGCAGTTCTTC.

As to this clonotype: No conserved phenylalanine or tryptophan is present at the end of the CDR3, so a read error is the likely explanation. This sequence joins TRBV6-6 and TRBJ2-2; unclear D gene. The CDR3 length is 13 residues. Germline-derived CDR1 and CDR2 are MNHNY and SVGAGI (reference sequence). The CDR3 DNA follows: TGTACCTTGAGAACCCCAAACACCGGGGAGCTGTTTGTT. This encodes CTLRTPNTGELFV.

Notes on this clonotype: One end of the junction fails to match germline, which may point to a read error. The V and J genes are TRBV7-9 and TRBJ2-1; D tentatively reads TRBD1 or TRBD2 (5 bases each). Germline V gives CDR1 SEHNR, CDR2 FQNEAQ (reference sequence). CDR3 length: 15 residues. The CDR3 reads CATSPSGDGDNEQFF. CDR3 nucleotides: TGTGCCACCAGCCCCTCCGGGGACGGAGACAATGAGCAGTTCTTC.

Points on this clonotype: A read error may produce the germline difference seen at one junction end. The chain employs TRBV12-3 or TRBV12-4 and TRBJ1-4; no definite D call. The CDR3 runs 11 residues. DNA for the CDR3: TGTGCCAACAGTACACGGGAAAAATTGTTTTTT. Protein sequence: CANSTREKLFF.

Details on this clonotype: A much larger clone lies a single base off, so this may be a read error. V gene TRBV7-9 combines with J gene TRBJ2-3; D gene uncertain. The CDR3 contains 12 residues. Per the germline V gene, CDR1 is SEHNR and CDR2 is FQNEAQ (reference sequence). The CDR3 reads CASNLELNTQYF. The CDR3 bases are TGTGCCAGCAACTTAGAACTGAATACGCAGTATTTT. The full variable domain, in which reference TRBV7-9 and TRBJ2-3 provide the parts outside the CDR3, is DTGVSQNPRHKITKRGQNVTFRCDPISEHNRLYWYRQTLGQGPEFLTYFQNEAQLEKSRLLSDRFSAERPKGSFSTLEIQRTEQGDSAMYLCASNLELNTQYFGPGTRLTVL.

Concerning this clonotype: At one of its ends the junction is not consistent with the germline gene, which may arise from a read error. V usage is TRBV27 and J usage is TRBJ1-1, with a possible D match to TRBD1 (5 bases). Germline V gene sequence: CDR1 MNHEY, CDR2 SMNVEV (reference sequence). The CDR3 totals 16 residues. CDR3 coding DNA: TGTACCAGCAGTTTATTGGGGCCTACCGAAAACACTGAAGCTTTCTTT. Protein product: CTSSLLGPTENTEAFF.

This clonotype was counted once. One junction end does not reproduce the germline sequence, and a read error may be involved. This chain links TRBV29-1 with TRBJ2-7; D remains ambiguous. The germline V gene encodes CDR1 SQVTM and CDR2 ANQGSEA. The CDR3 runs to 14 residues. CDR3 protein: CSVERARPTYEHYF. The CDR3 nucleotides are TGCAGCGTTGAAAGGGCTCGACCGACCTACGAGCATTACTTC.

Of note for this clonotype: At one end, the junction sequence differs from germline, possibly due to a read error. CDR3 amino acids: CACSLTPGSEETQYF. The CDR3, as DNA: TGTGCCTGCAGTCTCACTCCGGGTTCTGAAGAGACCCAGTACTTC. The chain recombines TRBV12-3 or TRBV12-4 with TRBJ2-5, with D hard to call. This CDR3 region has 15 residues.

A word on this clonotype: A read error is likely, as this CDR3 ends without the conserved phenylalanine or tryptophan. This chain's CDR3 is CATSSSGGTYEQYL. The CDR3 region has the DNA TGTGCCACCAGCTCTAGCGGGGGGACCTACGAGCAGTACCTC. V is TRBV11-2 and J is TRBJ2-7; 11 nucleotides match TRBD2. Germline V gives CDR1 SGHAT, CDR2 FQNNGV. The CDR3 is 14 amino acids.

This rearrangement joins TRBV30 to TRBJ2-7, with 8 nucleotides matching TRBD1. Germline CDR1 is GTSNPN and CDR2 is SVGIG (reference sequence). The V gene end was trimmed by 4 bases and the J gene end by 2 bases; junction bases not matched to a gene: 10. This CDR3 has 15 residues. In nucleotides, the CDR3 is TGTGCCTGGACCCCGACCGGGACAGGCACCTACGAGCAGTACTTC. Amino acids: CAWTPTGTGTYEQYF.

Comment on this clonotype: One end of the junction is discordant with germline, which a read error may explain. J is TRBJ2-2 and V is TRBV4-2, with TRBD2 matching over 8 bases. Germline V gives CDR1 LGHNA, CDR2 YNFKEQ. CDR3 length: 16 residues. As DNA, the CDR3 is TGTGCCAGCTACGGACTAGCAGGAGTGGGGACCGGGCAGCTGTTTTTT. Residues: CASYGLAGVGTGQLFF.

This clonotype was found a few times. One end of the junction is discordant with germline, which a read error may explain. This chain connects TRBV11-2 to TRBJ2-7; the D gene could be TRBD1 or TRBD2 (7 bases each). This CDR3 region has 14 residues. Looked up from germline, CDR1 is SGHAT and CDR2 is FQNNGV. CDR3 loop: CARSGDSISYGQYF. The CDR3 bases are TGTGCCCGCAGCGGGGACAGCATAAGCTACGGACAGTACTTC.

V usage is TRBV7-2 and J usage is TRBJ2-2; a weak D match, TRBD1 (6 bases). Germline V gives CDR1 SGHTA, CDR2 FQGNSA. The V end lost 5 bases, the J end lost 7 bases, and 17 bases lay between the germline ends. The CDR3 runs 15 residues. CDR3 region: CASSLSGARGGELFF. CDR3 sequence (DNA): TGTGCCAGCAGCCTCTCAGGGGCACGGGGCGGGGAGCTGTTTTTT.